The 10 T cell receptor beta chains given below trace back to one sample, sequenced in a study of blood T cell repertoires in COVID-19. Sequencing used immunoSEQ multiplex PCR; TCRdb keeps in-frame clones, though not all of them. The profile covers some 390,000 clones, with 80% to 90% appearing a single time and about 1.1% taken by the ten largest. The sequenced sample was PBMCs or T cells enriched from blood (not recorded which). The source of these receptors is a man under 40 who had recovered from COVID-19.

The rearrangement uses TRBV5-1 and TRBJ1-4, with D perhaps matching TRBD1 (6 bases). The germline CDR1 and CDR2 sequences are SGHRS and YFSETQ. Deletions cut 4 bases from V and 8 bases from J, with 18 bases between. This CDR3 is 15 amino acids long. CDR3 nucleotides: TGCGCCAGCAGCCCCGGGACAATGGGGAGAGAAAAACTGTTTTTT. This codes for CASSPGTMGREKLFF.

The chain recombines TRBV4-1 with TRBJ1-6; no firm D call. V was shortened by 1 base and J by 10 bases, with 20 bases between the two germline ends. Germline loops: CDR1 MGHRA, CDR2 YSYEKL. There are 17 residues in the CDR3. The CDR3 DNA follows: TGCGCCAGCAGCCAAGCCCTCACGAACGGGTTTTTGTCACCCCTCCACTTT. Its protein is CASSQALTNGFLSPLHF.

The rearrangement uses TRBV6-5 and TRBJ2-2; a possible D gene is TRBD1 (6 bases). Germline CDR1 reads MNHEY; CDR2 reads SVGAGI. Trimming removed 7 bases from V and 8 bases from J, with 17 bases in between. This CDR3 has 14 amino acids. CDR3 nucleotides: TGTGCCAGCAAGTGGACAGTTCTTGCGGGGGAGCTGTTTTTT. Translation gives CASKWTVLAGELFF.

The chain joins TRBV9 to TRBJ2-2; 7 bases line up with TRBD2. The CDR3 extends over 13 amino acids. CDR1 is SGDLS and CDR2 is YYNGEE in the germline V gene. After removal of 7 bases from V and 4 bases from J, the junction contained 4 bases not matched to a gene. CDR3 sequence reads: CASGPGGTGELFF. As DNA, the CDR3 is TGTGCCAGCGGTCCGGGAGGCACCGGGGAGCTGTTTTTT.

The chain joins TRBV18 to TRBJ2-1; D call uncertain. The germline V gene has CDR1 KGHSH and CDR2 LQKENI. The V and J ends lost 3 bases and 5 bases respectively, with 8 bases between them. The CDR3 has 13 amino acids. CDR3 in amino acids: CASSPLENNEQFF. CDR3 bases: TGTGCCAGCTCACCCCTAGAGAACAATGAGCAGTTCTTC.

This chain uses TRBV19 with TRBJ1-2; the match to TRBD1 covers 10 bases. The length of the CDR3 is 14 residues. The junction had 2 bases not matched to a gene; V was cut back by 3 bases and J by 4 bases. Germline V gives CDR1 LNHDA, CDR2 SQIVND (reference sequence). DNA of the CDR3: TGTGCCAGTAGTATCGGACAGGGGGTCTATGGCTACACCTTC. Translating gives CASSIGQGVYGYTF.

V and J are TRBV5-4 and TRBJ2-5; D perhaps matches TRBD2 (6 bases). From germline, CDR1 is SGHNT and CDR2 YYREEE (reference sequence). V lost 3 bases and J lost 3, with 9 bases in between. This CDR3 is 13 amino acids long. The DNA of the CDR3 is TGTGCCAGCAGCTCGGGACTGAAAGAGACCCAGTACTTC. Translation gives CASSSGLKETQYF.

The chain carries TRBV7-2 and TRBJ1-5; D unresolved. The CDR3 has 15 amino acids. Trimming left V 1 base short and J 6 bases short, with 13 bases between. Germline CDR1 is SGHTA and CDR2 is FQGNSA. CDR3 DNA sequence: TGTGCCAGCAGCTTAGGCCCCAGCGGGAGTCAGCCCCAGCATTTT. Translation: CASSLGPSGSQPQHF.

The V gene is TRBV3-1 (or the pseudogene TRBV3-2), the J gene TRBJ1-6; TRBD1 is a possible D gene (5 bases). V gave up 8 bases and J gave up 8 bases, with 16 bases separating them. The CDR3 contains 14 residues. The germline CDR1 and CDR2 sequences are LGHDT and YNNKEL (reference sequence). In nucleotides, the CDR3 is TGTGCCAGCCGACGGGGGGGTTTTTATTCACCCCTCCACTTT. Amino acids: CASRRGGFYSPLHF.

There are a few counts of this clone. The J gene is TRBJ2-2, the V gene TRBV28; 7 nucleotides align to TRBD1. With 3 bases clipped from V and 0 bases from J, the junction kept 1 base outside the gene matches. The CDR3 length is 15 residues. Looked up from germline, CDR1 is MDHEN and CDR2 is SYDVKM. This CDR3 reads CASSLTGTNTGELFF. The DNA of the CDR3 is TGTGCCAGCAGTTTGACAGGGACGAACACCGGGGAGCTGTTTTTT.